Each of the 28 T cell receptor beta chains below was sequenced from the same sample in a study of T-cell reconstitution after alpha-beta-depleted transplantation in children. The TCRbeta library was prepared with unique molecular identifiers. TCRdb re-called the PCR reads with MiXCR, one entry per CDR3 protein. The table includes 700,000 to 950,000 distinct CDR3 sequences, roughly 16% detected once. The material was PBMCs, mostly from graft donor cells, obtained 360 days after TCRalphabeta/CD19-depleted stem cell transplant. The receptors originated from a male patient younger than 18 who had a stem cell transplant for acute lymphoblastic leukemia, so the T cells may come from the graft donor.

Only a few counts were recorded for this clonotype. The chain is built from TRBV24-1 and TRBJ2-1; D is perhaps TRBD1 (6 bases). The CDR3 length is 13 residues. V was shortened by 7 bases and J by 3 bases, with 9 bases between the two germline ends. Looked up from germline, CDR1 is KGHDR and CDR2 is SFDVKD. The CDR3 reads CATRDSVYNEQFF. CDR3 sequence (DNA): TGTGCCACCAGGGACAGCGTCTACAATGAGCAGTTCTTC.

The chain couples TRBV14 to TRBJ2-1; no firm D call. CDR1 is SGHDN, CDR2 FVKESK, per germline. The length of the CDR3 is 13 residues. V dropped 1 base and J dropped 13 bases, with 14 bases sitting between them. DNA of the CDR3: TGTGCCAGCAGCCAAGTCCCGGCGAGACACCAGTTCTTC. Translating it yields CASSQVPARHQFF.

This chain links TRBV7-6 with TRBJ2-7; TRBD1 matches 7 bases. The CDR3 is made up of 14 amino acids. V lost 0 bases and J lost 5; bases outside the gene matches: 4. From germline, CDR1 is SGHVS and CDR2 FNYEAQ. The CDR3 protein is CASSLARTGNEQYF. CDR3 sequence (DNA): TGTGCCAGCAGCTTAGCGAGGACAGGAAACGAGCAGTACTTC.

This clonotype was counted between two and nine times. The V and J genes are TRBV12-3 or TRBV12-4 and TRBJ2-7, with no clear D. This CDR3 has 13 amino acids. Trimming stripped 5 bases from V and 2 bases from J, with 10 bases between. CDR3 nucleotides: TGTGCCAGCAGTATCTCTAGTGCCTACGAGCAGTACTTC. Protein: CASSISSAYEQYF.

This chain connects TRBV2 to TRBJ2-7, with 7 bases that match TRBD2. Germline CDR1 SNHLY, CDR2 FYNNEI. The CDR3 is made up of 15 amino acids. V trimming: 7 bases; J trimming: 2 bases; junction bases outside the gene matches: 11. CDR3 coding DNA: TGTGCCAGCACCCTACTTGCGGGGGATCCCTACGAGCAGTACTTC. The encoded protein is CASTLLAGDPYEQYF.

This clonotype came up a few times. The chain's CDR3 is CASSQSRLATYNEQFF. DNA of the CDR3: TGTGCCAGCAGCCAATCACGGCTAGCGACCTACAATGAGCAGTTCTTC. The genes are TRBV14 and TRBJ2-1; possibly TRBD2 for D (6 bases). V was shortened by 2 bases and J by 2 bases, with 13 bases between the two germline ends. The CDR3 runs to 16 residues. CDR1 is SGHDN, CDR2 FVKESK, per germline.

This clonotype showed up just a few times. V is TRBV12-3 or TRBV12-4 and J is TRBJ2-7, with D perhaps matching TRBD1 or TRBD2 (6 bases each). The V and J ends lost 2 bases and 3 bases respectively, with 14 bases between them. This CDR3 spans 15 amino acids. This CDR3 is CASSLPGGTFYEQYF. The CDR3 region has the DNA TGTGCCAGCAGTTTACCCGGGGGCACTTTCTACGAGCAGTACTTC.

The V and J genes are TRBV27 and TRBJ2-7; 8 bases map to TRBD2. The ends lost 6 bases at V and 2 bases at J; junction bases unmatched: 9. The CDR3 is made up of 15 amino acids. The V gene's germline CDR1 is MNHEY and CDR2 SMNVEV (reference sequence). This CDR3 is CASRRTSGGPYEQYF. CDR3 bases: TGTGCCAGCAGACGAACCTCGGGGGGGCCCTACGAGCAGTACTTC.

This clonotype has more than one count but fewer than ten. The chain combines TRBV28 with TRBJ2-7, with 11 bases lining up with TRBD2. Germline V gene lookup returns CDR1 MDHEN and CDR2 SYDVKM. The CDR3 has 16 residues. V lost 5 bases and J lost 2; bases outside the gene matches: 8. The CDR3 loop is CASSGPTSGRAYEQYF. The CDR3 bases are TGTGCCAGCAGTGGACCCACTAGCGGGAGAGCCTACGAGCAGTACTTC.

This clonotype has a handful of counts. The genes are TRBV3-1 and TRBJ2-1; 8 bases align to TRBD2. This CDR3 comprises 15 residues. Germline V gene data show CDR1 as LGHDT and CDR2 as YNNKEL (reference sequence). V lost 1 base and J lost 7; bases outside the gene matches: 6. CDR3 sequence reads: CASSQAAGVENEQFF. Here the CDR3 DNA reads TGTGCCAGCAGCCAAGCAGCGGGGGTTGAGAATGAGCAGTTCTTC.

This clonotype came up a few times. This chain connects TRBV18 to TRBJ1-1, with 7 bases aligning to TRBD1. This CDR3 is built from 14 residues. Germline-derived CDR1 and CDR2 are KGHSH and LQKENI. V lost 6 bases, J lost 4 bases, and 8 bases stayed unmatched. CDR3 in amino acids: CASSPAAGGTEAFF. CDR3 DNA sequence: TGTGCCAGCTCGCCGGCCGCAGGGGGCACTGAAGCTTTCTTT.

This chain connects TRBV10-2 to TRBJ2-7, with D tentatively TRBD1 (5 bases). Looked up from germline, CDR1 is WSHSY and CDR2 is SAAADI. Trimming shortened V by 5 bases and J by 6 bases, and 23 bases separated the two germline ends. The CDR3 runs 16 residues. CDR3 loop: CASSQCTNLRVCEQYF. DNA for the CDR3: TGCGCCAGCAGTCAATGTACGAACCTCAGGGTTTGCGAGCAGTACTTC.

Note on this clonotype: The CDR3 does not end in the conserved phenylalanine or tryptophan, so this is likely a read error. This rearrangement joins TRBV5-1 to TRBJ2-7, with 9 bases lining up with TRBD1. Germline CDR1 SGHRS, CDR2 YFSETQ. Trimming removed 3 bases from V and 4 bases from J; junction bases left unmatched: 5. The CDR3 totals 14 residues. This chain's CDR3 is CASSWGTGTYEQYY. The CDR3 DNA follows: TGCGCCAGCAGCTGGGGGACAGGGACTTACGAGCAGTACTAC.

This chain uses TRBV21-1 with TRBJ2-5; TRBD1 is the table's D call, not checked against the DNA. TRBV21-1 is termed a pseudogene. This CDR3 comprises 17 residues. In DNA, the CDR3 is TGTGCCAGCAGCAAAGGGAAGTCCAGGGTCAGCCAAGAGACCCAGTACTTC. Translated: CASSKGKSRVSQETQYF.

The genes are TRBV12-3 or TRBV12-4 and TRBJ1-5; possibly TRBD1 for D (6 bases). The CDR3 runs 14 residues. Trimming cost V 6 bases and J 5 bases, with 14 bases left between them. This CDR3 reads CASSPPRGHQPQHF. The CDR3 DNA reads as TGTGCCAGCAGCCCCCCCCGGGGGCATCAGCCCCAGCATTTT.

This chain uses TRBV5-1 with TRBJ2-4; 7 nucleotides agree with TRBD1. Germline CDR1 reads SGHRS; CDR2 reads YFSETQ. V was pared by 6 bases and J by 3 bases, with 9 bases of the junction left unmatched. This CDR3 spans 15 amino acids. CDR3 sequence: CASNPTGTVKNIQYF. The CDR3 DNA follows: TGCGCCAGCAACCCCACCGGGACAGTCAAAAACATTCAGTACTTC.

The rearrangement joins TRBV20-1 to TRBJ2-5, with 11 nucleotides matching TRBD2. This CDR3 has 13 residues. Germline-derived CDR1 and CDR2 are DFQATT and SNEGSKA (reference sequence). V gave up 6 bases and J gave up 2 bases; unmatched junction bases: 2. The CDR3 sequence: CSAGTSGQETQYF. DNA for the CDR3: TGCAGTGCCGGGACTAGCGGTCAAGAGACCCAGTACTTC.

The J gene is TRBJ2-5, the V gene TRBV7-9, with TRBD2 matching 11 bases. This CDR3 is 17 amino acids long. Germline CDR1 SEHNR, CDR2 FQNEAQ (reference sequence). J was trimmed by 7 bases and V by 5 bases; bases with no gene match: 15. The chain's CDR3 is CASSVSGRAQTEGTQYF. The CDR3 nucleotides are TGTGCCAGCAGCGTTAGCGGGAGGGCGCAAACGGAGGGGACCCAGTACTTC. Drawing the rest from reference TRBV7-9 and TRBJ2-5, the complete variable domain is DTGVSQNPRHKITKRGQNVTFRCDPISEHNRLYWYRQTLGQGPEFLTYFQNEAQLEKSRLLSDRFSAERPKGSFSTLEIQRTEQGDSAMYLCASSVSGRAQTEGTQYFGPGTRLLVL.

This chain joins TRBV7-9 and TRBJ2-1, with 10 bases lining up with TRBD2. With V trimmed by 5 bases and J by 7 bases, 8 bases remained unmatched. Germline CDR1 SEHNR, CDR2 FQNEAQ (reference sequence). This CDR3 spans 15 amino acids. CDR3 loop: CASSHLAGAPNEQFF. CDR3 nucleotides: TGTGCCAGCAGCCACCTAGCGGGAGCTCCAAATGAGCAGTTCTTC.

This chain links TRBV7-9 with TRBJ2-7; 8 bases fit TRBD2. Trimming removed 8 bases from V and 0 bases from J; junction bases left unmatched: 6. CDR3 length: 14 residues. Germline V gives CDR1 SEHNR, CDR2 FQNEAQ (reference sequence). DNA for the CDR3: TGTGCCAGCCTTAGCGGGATTAACTCCTACGAGCAGTACTTC. It encodes CASLSGINSYEQYF.

The chain recombines TRBV3-1 with TRBJ2-1; D is possibly TRBD1 or TRBD2 (5 bases each). The CDR3 contains 14 residues. Germline V gene data show CDR1 as LGHDT and CDR2 as YNNKEL (reference sequence). V was trimmed by 1 base and J by 6 bases, leaving 10 bases between them. The CDR3 protein is CASSQVPGTNEQFF. The CDR3 DNA sequence: TGTGCCAGCAGCCAAGTTCCAGGGACCAATGAGCAGTTCTTC.

This clonotype was observed a single time. The gene calls are TRBV18 and TRBJ2-7; 10 nucleotides match TRBD2. With 6 bases clipped from V and 7 bases from J, the junction kept 9 bases outside the gene matches. CDR1 is KGHSH, CDR2 LQKENI, per germline. This CDR3 spans 14 amino acids. The DNA for the CDR3 is TGTGCCAGCTCCGGGGGACTAGCGTCTTCGGAGCAGTACTTC. Its translation is CASSGGLASSEQYF.

V is TRBV5-1 and J is TRBJ2-5; 11 bases align to TRBD1. The CDR3 has 14 residues. Looked up from germline, CDR1 is SGHRS and CDR2 is YFSETQ. V trimming: 4 bases; J trimming: 6 bases; junction bases outside the gene matches: 5. CDR3 region: CASSQGQGVQTQYF. The CDR3 bases are TGCGCCAGCAGCCAGGGACAGGGGGTACAGACCCAGTACTTC.

The V and J genes are TRBV28 and TRBJ2-3; 12 positions agree with TRBD2. Germline-derived CDR1 and CDR2 are MDHEN and SYDVKM. V lost 5 bases, J lost 6 bases, and 6 bases stayed unmatched. The CDR3 runs 15 residues. Written as DNA, the CDR3 is TGTGCCAGCAGTACGACTAGCGGGAGCCCCGATACGCAGTATTTT. It specifies CASSTTSGSPDTQYF.

This clonotype was recorded a few times. The chain carries TRBV15 and TRBJ2-3, with D maybe TRBD2 (5 bases). The CDR3 has 14 residues. V was pared by 1 base and J by 2 bases, with 7 bases between. The germline V gene encodes CDR1 LNHNV and CDR2 YYDKDF (reference sequence). The CDR3 sequence: CATSRGLATDTQYF. In DNA, the CDR3 is TGTGCCACCAGCAGAGGGCTAGCCACAGATACGCAGTATTTT. The complete variable domain, with remaining parts taken from reference TRBV15 and TRBJ2-3, reads DAMVIQNPRYQVTQFGKPVTLSCSQTLNHNVMYWYQQKSSQAPKLLFHYYDKDFNNEADTPDNFQSRRPNTSFCFLDIRSPGLGDTAMYLCATSRGLATDTQYFGPGTRLTVL.

In this sample, this clonotype turned up a few times. The gene calls are TRBV7-9 and TRBJ2-1; a possible D gene is TRBD2 (11 bases). Per the germline V gene, CDR1 is SEHNR and CDR2 is FQNEAQ (reference sequence). The length of the CDR3 is 17 residues. Trimming shortened V by 1 base and J by 6 bases, and 19 bases separated the two germline ends. CDR3 in DNA: TGTGCCAGCAGCTTAGGGGACAGGGGACTAGCGGCCAATGAGCAGTTCTTC. Encoded protein: CASSLGDRGLAANEQFF.

V is TRBV6-5 and J is TRBJ2-7; D is possibly TRBD1 or TRBD2 (5 bases each). Per germline, CDR1 MNHEY and CDR2 SVGAGI. V shed 3 bases and J shed 1 base, with 13 bases lying between them. The CDR3 extends over 15 amino acids. The CDR3 nucleotides read TGTGCCAGCAGTTATGATGTCTGGGGGTCCTACGAGCAGTACTTC. It codes for CASSYDVWGSYEQYF.

The chain is built from TRBV7-6 and TRBJ2-1, with 13 bases matching TRBD2. V shed 5 bases and J 9 bases; nucleotides not matched to a gene: 4. Germline CDR1 and CDR2: SGHVS and FNYEAQ. The CDR3 has 14 amino acids. Here the CDR3 DNA reads TGTGCCAGCAGCGCCGGACTAGCGGGAGTTGAGCAGTTCTTC. Translating it yields CASSAGLAGVEQFF.